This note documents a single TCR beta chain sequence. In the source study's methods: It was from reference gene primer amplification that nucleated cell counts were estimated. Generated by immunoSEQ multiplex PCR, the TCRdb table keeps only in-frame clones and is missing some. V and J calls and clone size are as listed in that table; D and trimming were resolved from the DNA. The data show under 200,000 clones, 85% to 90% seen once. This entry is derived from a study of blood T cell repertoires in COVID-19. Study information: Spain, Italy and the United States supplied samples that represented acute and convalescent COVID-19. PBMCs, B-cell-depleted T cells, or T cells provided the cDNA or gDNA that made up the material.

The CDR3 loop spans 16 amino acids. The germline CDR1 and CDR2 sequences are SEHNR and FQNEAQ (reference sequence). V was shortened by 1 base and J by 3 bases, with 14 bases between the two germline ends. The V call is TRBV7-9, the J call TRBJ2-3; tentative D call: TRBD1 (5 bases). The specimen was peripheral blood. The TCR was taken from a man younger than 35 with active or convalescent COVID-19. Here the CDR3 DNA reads TGTGCCAGCAGCTTAGGTGAGACAGCCCTGACAGATACGCAGTATTTT. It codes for CASSLGETALTDTQYF.